This T cell receptor beta chain was identified during a study of blood T cell repertoires in COVID-19. The wider study: T cells, B-cell-depleted T cells, or PBMCs supplied cDNA or gDNA.

Repertoires were generated with immunoSEQ multiplex PCR, while TCRdb's copy carries only in-frame clones and drops some. The sample includes about 160,000 clones, roughly four fifths of them seen just once. Trimming took 5 bases from V and 10 from J; bases not matched to a gene: 7. The V gene's germline CDR1 is LNHDA and CDR2 SQIVND (reference sequence). The CDR3 is made up of 14 amino acids. The chain is built from TRBV19 and TRBJ2-1; 11 nucleotides agree with TRBD2. The sample comprised peripheral blood. The receptor was derived from a man between 70 and 80 years old who had recovered from COVID-19. As DNA, the CDR3 is TGTGCCAGTAGTCCTAGCGGGAGGAGGGGCGAGCAGTTCTTC. This sequence encodes CASSPSGRRGEQFF.